This TCR beta chain appears in the sequencing data of a study of T cells in Graves' hyperthyroidism and ophthalmopathy (dated 2019 in TCRdb). For the wider study: Peripheral blood samples were taken at the time of initial diagnosis, prior to any treatment. TCR V-J signatures able to tell the groups apart were searched for in a discovery cohort of 90 to 100 patients, of whom approximately 40 had Graves' ophthalmopathy and 55 to 65 had stable Graves' hyperthyroidism. Whether ophthalmopathy could be predicted prospectively was tested in an independent validation cohort made up of under 20 hyperthyroidism patients plus 17 patients who later progressed to ophthalmopathy. The 95 to 100 discovery patients were randomly split 7:3 into training and test sets. The study also compared thyroid tissue and blood T-cell repertoires from about six Graves' hyperthyroidism patients. Once sampling was done, hyperthyroidism patients were given methimazole at a starting dose of 30 mg daily, whereas ophthalmopathy patients were given high-dose intravenous methylprednisolone. TCR Vbeta CDR3 sequencing of 120 to 150 peripheral blood samples (fewer than 45 ophthalmopathy, 75 to 85 hyperthyroidism and about 17 progressor patients) is reported in the paper. Study-wide conclusions, independent of this receptor: A 13 V-J signature model separated ophthalmopathy from stable hyperthyroidism, with 87.88% sensitivity and 81.08% specificity in cross-validation and 80%/75% in testing. Blood samples also contained most of the expanded thyroid clonotypes (frequency above 0.001), which suggests that blood repertoires may reflect thyroid immune responses. Sample size was not statistically predetermined, and investigators were not blinded to group allocation. In validation, progression to ophthalmopathy was predicted by the model with about 70% sensitivity and under 85% specificity, a median of approximately 6.5 months before onset.

Graves' hyperthyroidism was defined as stable when no progression to ophthalmopathy occurred over 18 months of follow-up. Hyperthyroidism patients were aged 18 to 65 years and newly diagnosed, with disease duration of less than 2 months. The study excluded patients with uncontrolled infections, other autoimmune diseases, pregnancy or lactation. Clinical symptoms, serum thyroxine and TRAb, thyroid ultrasound, and orbital computed tomography formed the basis for the diagnoses. Ficoll-Paque density gradient centrifugation was used to isolate PBMCs from approximately 11 ml of fresh peripheral blood. Total RNA was extracted using Trizol reagent, and RNA quality was assessed on an Agilent 2100 Bioanalyzer. CDR1 is given as LGHDT and CDR2 as YNNKEL, both from the germline V gene (reference sequence). V lost 1 base and J lost 8 bases; the stretch between them is 8 bases long. From its cysteine to its phenylalanine, the CDR3 spans 12 amino acids. The CDR3 DNA has 36 bases and is translated from base 1.

Amplification of TCR beta CDR3 regions was carried out from RNA transcripts. The TCR CDR3 was subjected to a first round of RT-PCR using the HTBI primer set and the Qiagen OneStep RT-PCR kit. The libraries were constructed in a second round of multiplex PCR and then size-selected and purified. Libraries were sequenced paired-end with 100 bp reads on an Illumina HiSeq2000. The paper's processing steps were these. SOAPnuke was used to process the raw data, throwing out any read that contained adapters or uncalled bases, had a mean Phred below 15, or lacked an exact constant-primer or identifier match. High-quality paired reads were merged with COPE v1.2.5, and unique nucleotide sequences were defined as clonotypes. Clonotypes were aligned to IMGT TRBV, TRBD and TRBJ reference segments using MiTCR v1.1. Only V-J combinations with frequency above 0.0001, covering approximately 99% of repertoires, were analysed. The TCS score was defined as F50 (clonal expansion) divided by E x V (chaos), with BLOSUM62-based TCRdist calculated between CDR3 peptides within each V-J. Welch's t-statistics and random forest reduced 450 to 600 V-J features to 10 to 15, which were used in a naive Bayes classifier (R e1071). TCRdb reanalyzed the raw reads on its own, using fastp at Q25 for trimming and MiXCR for clone calling, and kept in-frame beta chains. Every CDR3 protein is listed once, alongside the most common genes and DNA of its rows. The V and J calls and clone size are TCRdb's, not the authors'. The sample records 300,000 to 450,000 distinct CDR3 sequences, 20% to 25% of which are singletons. The top ten clonotypes cover more than 60% of the sample.

This clonotype was detected ten times or more. Its antigen target is currently unknown. One base away there is no much larger clone; base qualities are not given. The chain links TRBV3-1 with TRBJ1-1; the D gene lacks a confident call. Sequencing used blood. The clonotype comes from a man aged 45-60 years with Graves' hyperthyroidism. The sequenced DNA is TGTGCCAGCAGCCAAGCGGGATCAGAAGCTTTCTTT. The resulting protein is CASSQAGSEAFF. Beyond the CDR3, the reference TRBV3-1 and TRBJ1-1 genes provide the residues; the full variable domain reads: DTAVSQTPKYLVTQMGNDKSIKCEQNLGHDTMYWYKQDSKKFLKIMFSYNNKELIINETVPNRFSPKSPDKAHLNLHINSLELGDSAVYFCASSQAGSEAFFGQGTRLTVV.